This entry is about one T cell receptor beta chain. Its antigen is unknown. This entry comes from a study of Ad26.COV2.S vaccination and SARS-CoV-2 variants. Study findings and constraints: Higher spike-specific TCR breadth was found in vaccine recipients than in placebo recipients. For non-spike TCRs, breadth in vaccine recipients resembled that in placebo recipients. Breadth, reportedly substantial, characterized the spike-specific CD8+ and CD4+ T cell responses after vaccination.

Only in-frame clones appear in the TCRdb table, and some are missing; sequencing was by immunoSEQ multiplex PCR. Of 87,000 or so clones in the sample, more than 65% are singletons; the top ten hold approximately 16%. The sequence came from a human donor who had recovered from COVID-19. The material sequenced was peripheral blood, taken after recovery from COVID-19.

Here the CDR3 reads CASSSTLPAPVQQPQHF. CDR3 coding DNA: TGTGCCAGCAGCTCCACCTTGCCGGCCCCCGTCCAACAGCCCCAGCATTTT. This chain connects TRBV2 to TRBJ1-5; D is unclear. Deletions cut 6 bases from V and 7 bases from J, with 25 bases between. This CDR3 contains 17 residues. Per the germline V gene, CDR1 is SNHLY and CDR2 is FYNNEI.